This T cell receptor (beta chain) is drawn from a study of T cell responses to AZD1222 COVID-19 vaccine (dated by TCRdb to the early 2020s). Describing the broader study: AZD1222 recipients with second doses at about 4 weeks or about 12 weeks were pooled, because spike-specific TCR depth and breadth did not differ between schedules. Trial participants were enrolled by age into 18-55, 56-69 and 70-plus year subgroups, with around 150, 28 and 57 TCR-sequenced participants respectively. A total of 233 trial participants underwent TCR sequencing, of whom about 210 received two doses of AZD1222 and 26 received two doses of the MenACWY control vaccine. What the authors observed across the whole study: Because no samples from the day 14 peak response were available, repertoires could be characterized only after the peak T cell response. The vaccine-associated CD4 TCRs covered the entire spike protein, and the dominant responses fell in regions 160-218 and 743-854. Reportedly, almost half of the unique spike-specific TCRs recognized epitopes lying outside the regions that are mutated in the B.1.351 and B.1.1.7 variants. A significant rise in spike-specific TCR breadth and depth was observed after two AZD1222 doses relative to day 0 and relative to MenACWY recipients. Participants were mostly white British and included more females than males, and it was suggested by the authors that clonal diversity may have been underestimated. Conclusions about previously exposed vaccinees are limited, since just five or six AZD1222 recipients were seropositive for SARS-CoV-2 at baseline. The 56-69-year group was small, and its depth increase did not reach significance, likely because of low power.

The CDR3 regions of human TCRbeta chains were analyzed by immunosequencing. The original pipeline was this. Repertoire TCRs were checked for matches against a reference library of SARS-CoV-2-specific TCRs that had been generated using the MIRA antigen-specificity platform. Breadth was defined as the fraction of unique TCRs that were SARS-CoV-2-associated, and depth was defined as the fraction of total T cells that were SARS-CoV-2-associated. Using the MIRA data, each spike-specific TCR was assigned both to the spike region to which the TCR was reactive and to a CD4 or CD8 class. Log10-transformed breadth and depth values were compared by one-way ANOVA with Sidak's multiple comparisons tests. TCRdb limited this immuneACCESS table to in-frame rearrangements with V and J called. A share of clones is missing; checked studies link under half to unresolved V genes, and the rest is unexplained. The DNA gave D and trimming, while V, J and clone size come from that table. This sample lists approximately 79,000 clones; roughly 88% were detected once. The leading ten clones occupy approximately 15% of the sample.

The time point label on this specimen signifies: baseline before first vaccination. Vaccinee samples were obtained from the UK trials COV001 and COV002, which included a single-blind randomized controlled phase 2/3 trial of AZD1222 (ChAdOx1 nCoV-19) in healthy adults. For TCRbeta chain sequencing, PBMC samples from trial participants were taken at day 0 and at day 28 after the second dose. Reading the germline V gene (reference sequence) gives CDR1 SEHNR and CDR2 FQNEAQ. Deletion took 11 bases off V and 6 bases off J, with a span of 11 bases between the germline ends. The CDR3 numbers 12 residues from cysteine through phenylalanine. The retained sequence is limited to the CDR3, 36 bases, with the frame set at the first base. Concerning this clone: What this receptor recognizes is not known. No base qualities exist here, and no much larger clone lies one base off it.

This sequence originates from an adult in good health. The V and J genes are TRBV7-9 and TRBJ1-6, with the identity of the D gene unclear. The input for sequencing was peripheral blood, taken on day 0 of AZD1222 vaccination. The DNA is TGTGCCGGAGCGGGTCTTAATTCACCCCTCCACTTT. This encodes CAGAGLNSPLHF.